These T cell receptor beta chains were read from a single sample in a study of T cell changes during pregnancy in multiple sclerosis. TCRdb keeps only in-frame clones here, not all; method: immunoSEQ multiplex PCR. The repertoire holds about 46,000 clones, with more than 85% as singletons. Specimen: CD8+ T cells from peripheral blood mononuclear cells, collected in the second trimester of pregnancy. Receptor source: a female donor with multiple sclerosis, enrolled in a pregnancy study. Each CDR3 is given with its conserved first and last residue. Fields, in order: V gene, D gene, clone size, J gene, CDR3 protein, CDR3 DNA. The D gene is left open where the match is weak. Some rows have no size entry. The others give once, few or many, or a class for an expanded clone.

>TRBV28|TRBD1|.|TRBJ1-2
CASSTRQGGTDGYTF
TGTGCCAGCAGTACAAGACAGGGAGGTACAGATGGCTACACCTTC
>TRBV4-2|.|.|TRBJ2-2
CASSQSWELFF
TGTGCCAGCAGCCAATCATGGGAGCTGTTTTTT
>TRBV30|.|.|TRBJ1-2
CAWSYIGAGVYGYTF
TGTGCCTGGAGTTATATAGGGGCAGGGGTCTATGGCTACACCTTC
>TRBV6-1|TRBD1|.|TRBJ1-1
CASSEQGGVGNTEAFF
TGTGCCAGCAGTGAACAGGGGGGAGTCGGGAACACTGAAGCTTTCTTT
>TRBV7-2|.|.|TRBJ1-1
CASRFQEAEAFF
TGTGCCAGCAGGTTTCAGGAAGCTGAAGCTTTCTTT
>TRBV15|TRBD1|.|TRBJ1-5
CATSSLPGQGYQPQHF
TGTGCCACCAGCAGCCTTCCGGGACAGGGTTATCAGCCCCAGCATTTT
>TRBV7-3|.|few|TRBJ2-3
CASSEQGWQSDTQYF
TGTGCCAGCAGCGAACAGGGTTGGCAGTCAGATACGCAGTATTTT
>TRBV2|TRBD1|.|TRBJ2-7
CASSPRTGAREQYF
TGTGCCAGCAGTCCTAGGACAGGGGCCCGCGAGCAGTACTTC
>TRBV9|.|.|TRBJ2-7
CASSVEGASAEQYF
TGTGCCAGCAGCGTAGAAGGGGCCTCCGCCGAGCAGTACTTC
>TRBV19|.|.|TRBJ1-3
CASSALPGHLSSGNTIYF
TGTGCCAGTAGCGCCCTACCGGGACACCTGAGCTCTGGAAACACCATATATTTT
>TRBV6-9|TRBD1|few|TRBJ1-6
CASSGQGSSPLHF
TGTGCCAGCAGCGGACAGGGTAGTTCACCCCTCCACTTT
>TRBV9|TRBD1|.|TRBJ1-5
CASSVSGGQPQHF
TGTGCCAGCAGCGTATCAGGGGGCCAGCCCCAGCATTTT
>TRBV29-1|TRBD2|.|TRBJ2-7
CSGLVVAGGSSSYEQYF
TGCAGCGGCCTCGTAGTAGCGGGGGGCTCAAGCTCCTACGAGCAGTACTTC
>TRBV9|.|.|TRBJ2-2
CASSAPRTGELFF
TGTGCCAGCAGCGCCCCGAGAACCGGGGAGCTGTTTTTT
>TRBV6-5|.|.|TRBJ2-5
CASSYSVQQETQYF
TGTGCCAGCAGTTACTCGGTTCAGCAAGAGACCCAGTACTTC
>TRBV6-5|.|.|TRBJ1-5
CASRGRDDSNQPQHF
TGTGCCAGCAGGGGGAGAGATGATAGCAATCAGCCCCAGCATTTT
>TRBV7-9|.|.|TRBJ1-5
CASSPTEANSNQPQHF
TGTGCCAGCAGCCCCACCGAGGCGAATAGCAATCAGCCCCAGCATTTT
>TRBV5-4|.|.|TRBJ1-1
CASSFEEGMNTEAFF
TGTGCCAGCAGCTTCGAGGAGGGGATGAACACTGAAGCTTTCTTT
>TRBV19|TRBD1|.|TRBJ2-5
CASSSMTGGKTQYF
TGTGCCAGTAGTTCAATGACAGGGGGCAAGACCCAGTACTTC
>TRBV9|TRBD1|.|TRBJ1-6
CASSQGGSPNSPLHF
TGTGCCAGCAGCCAAGGGGGCTCACCGAATTCACCCCTCCACTTT
>TRBV7-3|.|.|TRBJ2-5
CASSLGESGYGGETQYF
TGTGCCAGCAGTCTAGGGGAGAGCGGGTACGGAGGGGAGACCCAGTACTTC
>TRBV7-6|TRBD2|.|TRBJ2-3
CASSQSASGAADTQYF
TGTGCCAGCAGCCAGTCGGCTAGCGGGGCGGCAGATACGCAGTATTTT
>TRBV5-6|.|.|TRBJ2-5
CASSPGTLKTQYF
TGTGCCAGCAGCCCCGGGACTCTGAAGACCCAGTACTTC
>TRBV25-1|.|.|TRBJ2-5
CASSARQQETQYF
TGTGCCAGCAGTGCGAGACAGCAAGAGACCCAGTACTTC
>TRBV29-1|.|.|TRBJ1-4
CSYYGHNEKLFF
TGCAGTTACTATGGTCATAATGAAAAACTGTTTTTT
>TRBV2|TRBD1|.|TRBJ2-7
CASISPGGSYEQYF
TGTGCCAGCATTAGTCCAGGGGGTTCCTACGAGCAGTACTTC
>TRBV4-1|.|.|TRBJ1-5
CASSQTSGTQNQPQHF
TGCGCCAGCAGCCAAACTTCCGGGACACAAAATCAGCCCCAGCATTTT
>TRBV9|.|once|TRBJ2-7
CASSVGGGNYEQYF
TGTGCCAGCAGCGTAGGTGGGGGGAACTACGAGCAGTACTTC
>TRBV25-1|.|.|TRBJ1-4
CASRPPTGSDREKLFF
TGTGCCAGCCGCCCCCCCACAGGGTCCGATCGGGAAAAACTGTTTTTT
>TRBV7-2|TRBD1|.|TRBJ2-3
CASSADRGHHTDTQYF
TGTGCCAGCAGCGCCGACAGGGGTCACCACACAGATACGCAGTATTTT
>TRBV7-3|TRBD1|.|TRBJ1-2
CASSWSGTGDYGYTF
TGTGCCAGCAGCTGGTCCGGGACAGGGGACTATGGCTACACCTTC
>TRBV19|.|few|TRBJ1-1
CASSITVPVLDTEAFF
TGTGCCAGTAGTATCACAGTCCCGGTGCTGGACACTGAAGCTTTCTTT
>TRBV4-3|TRBD2|.|TRBJ2-5
CASSQRLAGGPAAARYF
TGCGCCAGCAGCCAAAGGCTAGCGGGGGGGCCTGCTGCCGCTCGGTACTTC
>TRBV5-6|.|.|TRBJ2-7
CASSLGGTYEQYF
TGTGCCAGCAGCTTAGGCGGTACCTACGAGCAGTACTTC
>TRBV6-5|.|.|TRBJ2-7
CASTPRGTYEQYF
TGTGCCAGCACCCCCCGCGGTACCTACGAGCAGTACTTC
>TRBV7-9|TRBD1|.|TRBJ2-7
CASTSSRDRGSSSYEQYF
TGTGCCAGCACCTCGTCCCGGGACAGGGGGTCGAGCTCCTACGAGCAGTACTTC
>TRBV9|.|.|TRBJ1-2
CASSVGGNGYTF
TGTGCCAGCAGCGTAGGAGGGAACGGCTACACCTTC
>TRBV25-1|TRBD2|.|TRBJ2-3
CASSALRTSGGSTDTQYF
TGTGCCAGCAGTGCTTTGCGGACTAGCGGGGGGAGCACAGATACGCAGTATTTT
>TRBV7-9|.|.|TRBJ1-5
CASSLGFGVSNQPQHF
TGTGCCAGCAGCTTAGGGTTCGGGGTTAGCAATCAGCCCCAGCATTTT
>TRBV9|TRBD2|.|TRBJ2-1
CASSGGGVSEQFF
TGTGCCAGCAGCGGCGGGGGGGTCTCTGAGCAGTTCTTC
>TRBV6-4|TRBD1|.|TRBJ1-2
CASSPHRGKYGYTF
TGTGCCAGCAGCCCTCACAGGGGAAAGTATGGCTACACCTTC